Here is one T cell receptor (beta chain) with its context. Its target is unknown. The sample is drawn from a study of long-term antiretroviral therapy in people with HIV. The V gene lost 3 bases and the J gene lost 9 bases, with 15 bases spanning the gap. The CDR3 is made up of 14 amino acids. Per the germline V gene, CDR1 is MGHRA and CDR2 is YSYEKL. Each sample contained roughly 0.85-10 million cryopreserved PBMC, thawed before DNA extraction. The assay, immunoSEQ v3.0, was run at survey level. Sequencing aimed at roughly 40,000-55,000 T-cell genomes per sample. TCRdb keeps only in-frame clones here, not all; method: immunoSEQ multiplex PCR. The sample shows 25,000 to 40,000 clones, 87% of them seen only once. Whole-study findings and limits: Patients on ART gained diversity, which nonetheless stayed below transplant donor controls.

Source: unsorted PBMCs, taken 1.1 years after starting antiretroviral therapy. The clonotype originates from a young man with HIV. The chain joins TRBV4-1 to TRBJ2-1; the D gene is possibly TRBD1 (6 bases). Here the CDR3 reads CASSHGQSTVEQFF. The CDR3, as DNA: TGCGCCAGCAGCCACGGACAGAGTACGGTTGAGCAGTTCTTC.